One and the same sample provided the 15 T cell receptor beta chains below, sequenced in a study of blood T cell repertoires in COVID-19. Sequencing was performed with immunoSEQ multiplex PCR; in TCRdb, only in-frame clones are kept and a portion is missing. The repertoire holds tens of thousands of clones, under 90% seen once, with about 15% in the top ten. Material for sequencing was peripheral blood. The source of these receptors is a woman in her 70s with acute or convalescent COVID-19.

The V call is TRBV18, the J call TRBJ2-4; 7 bases are shared with TRBD1. CDR3 size: 14 residues. CDR1 and CDR2 from the germline V gene are KGHSH and LQKENI. V was clipped by 5 bases and J by 1 base; unmatched bases: 2. The CDR3 loop is CASSEDRAKNIQYF. Here the CDR3 DNA reads TGTGCCAGCTCAGAGGACAGGGCCAAAAACATTCAGTACTTC.

This chain uses TRBV5-1 with TRBJ2-1; no firm D call. Per the germline V gene, CDR1 is SGHRS and CDR2 is YFSETQ. The CDR3 runs 11 residues. V lost 0 bases and J lost 10, with 5 bases in between. The DNA for the CDR3 is TGCGCCAGCAGCTTGGGTCGGGAGCAGTTCTTC. Translation: CASSLGREQFF.

The chain has TRBV24-1 and TRBJ2-5, with TRBD1 identical over 7 bases. The germline CDR1 and CDR2 sequences are KGHDR and SFDVKD. This CDR3 has 13 amino acids. With 9 bases clipped from V and 5 bases from J, the junction kept 8 bases outside the gene matches. CDR3 in amino acids: CATATGNSETQYF. The CDR3 DNA reads TGTGCCACCGCGACAGGGAACTCGGAGACCCAGTACTTC.

With respect to this clone: At one of its ends the junction is not consistent with the germline gene, which may arise from a read error. The rearrangement links TRBV6-5 to TRBJ1-1; D is unclear. CDR3 length: 13 amino acids. Germline CDR1 and CDR2: MNHEY and SVGAGI. The CDR3 region is CASSYFANTEAFF. The CDR3 DNA follows: TGTGCCAGCAGTTATTTCGCCAACACGGAAGCTTTCTTT.

The chain combines TRBV4-1 with TRBJ2-1, with TRBD2 matching 14 bases. V was pared by 4 bases and J by 0 bases, with 11 bases of the junction left unmatched. The V gene's germline CDR1 is MGHRA and CDR2 YSYEKL. The CDR3 has 20 residues. This chain's CDR3 is CASSLLGLAGGPSSYNEQFF. The CDR3 coding sequence is TGCGCCAGCAGCCTCCTCGGACTAGCGGGGGGTCCAAGCTCCTACAATGAGCAGTTCTTC.

This sequence joins TRBV19 and TRBJ1-3; D uncertain. Germline values: CDR1 LNHDA, CDR2 SQIVND (reference sequence). V lost 8 bases and J lost 8, with 22 bases in between. The CDR3 loop spans 15 amino acids. Here the CDR3 reads CASEGRPFYPYTIYF. CDR3 nucleotide sequence: TGTGCCAGTGAAGGCAGGCCGTTTTACCCATACACCATATATTTT.

V usage is TRBV19 and J usage is TRBJ1-4; 9 bases are shared with TRBD1. Germline V gives CDR1 LNHDA, CDR2 SQIVND (reference sequence). CDR3 length equals 15 residues. V shed 5 bases and J 12 bases; nucleotides not matched to a gene: 13. The DNA for the CDR3 is TGTGCCAGTAGTGTGATGCCGGGACAGGGTACGGAACTGTTTTTT. As protein: CASSVMPGQGTELFF.

This clone came up a few times. The chain joins TRBV5-1 to TRBJ1-3, with D tentatively TRBD1 (5 bases). Germline loops: CDR1 SGHRS, CDR2 YFSETQ. The CDR3 totals 16 residues. Deletions cut 4 bases from V and 0 bases from J, with 14 bases between. CDR3 in DNA: TGCGCCAGCAGCCTGGGGTCAGGGCACTCTGGAAACACCATATATTTT. It is translated as CASSLGSGHSGNTIYF.

The V gene is TRBV19, the J gene TRBJ1-1, with D hard to call. Trimming left V 4 bases short and J 0 bases short, with 15 bases between. Germline assignment: CDR1 LNHDA and CDR2 SQIVND (reference sequence). This CDR3 has 16 amino acids. CDR3 nucleotide sequence: TGTGCCAGTAGTAATGATTGGCAGACTCTGAACACTGAAGCTTTCTTT. This sequence encodes CASSNDWQTLNTEAFF.

This clone was found once. CDR3 region: CASSEQGEEEKLFF. CDR3 coding DNA: TGTGCCAGCAGCGAACAGGGAGAGGAAGAAAAACTGTTTTTT. The chain couples TRBV5-4 to TRBJ1-4, with a weak D call TRBD1 (6 bases). CDR1 and CDR2 from the germline V gene are SGHNT and YYREEE (reference sequence). The CDR3 length is 14 residues. V was cut by 4 bases and J by 8 bases, with 15 bases left in between.

The V call is TRBV12-3 or TRBV12-4, the J call TRBJ1-1, with a tentative D call TRBD1 (6 bases). Deletions cut 3 bases from V and 4 bases from J, with 9 bases between. CDR3 length: 13 residues. DNA for the CDR3: TGTGCCAGCAGTTTCCTCAGGGGCACTGAAGCTTTCTTT. It is translated as CASSFLRGTEAFF.

The chain recombines TRBV7-2 with TRBJ2-5; D not certain. Trimming shortened V by 3 bases and J by 1 base, and 9 bases separated the two germline ends. Looked up from germline, CDR1 is SGHTA and CDR2 is FQGNSA. This CDR3 region has 14 residues. DNA of the CDR3: TGTGCCAGCAGCTTGGCGTCAGGCCAAGAGACCCAGTACTTC. It is translated as CASSLASGQETQYF.

V is TRBV30 and J is TRBJ1-2; D is unresolved. Trimming removed 8 bases at V and 7 bases at J, with 17 bases between. This CDR3 contains 12 residues. CDR1 GTSNPN and CDR2 SVGIG come from the germline V gene (reference sequence). This CDR3 reads CARRPGEGGYTF. CDR3 DNA sequence: TGTGCCCGGCGTCCCGGGGAGGGTGGCTACACCTTC. The whole variable domain, filled in from reference TRBV30 and TRBJ1-2, reads SQTIHQWPATLVQPVGSPLSLECTVEGTSNPNLYWYRQAAGRGLQLLFYSVGIGQISSEVPQNLSASRPQDRQFILSSKKLLLSDSGFYLCARRPGEGGYTFGSGTRLTVV.

Only one count was recorded for this clone. This sequence joins TRBV5-1 and TRBJ1-4, with D tentatively TRBD1 (5 bases). Trimming took 2 bases from V and 0 from J, leaving 8 bases between them. Germline CDR1 is SGHRS and CDR2 is YFSETQ. This CDR3 contains 15 residues. The CDR3 loop reads CASSLGQATNEKLFF. CDR3 bases: TGCGCCAGCAGCTTAGGACAAGCAACTAATGAAAAACTGTTTTTT.

V gene TRBV5-8 combines with J gene TRBJ1-1; D is uncertain. The CDR3 extends over 14 amino acids. Trimming stripped 2 bases from V and 9 bases from J, with 17 bases between. Germline values: CDR1 SGHTS, CDR2 YDEGEE. The CDR3 DNA reads TGTGCCAGCAGCTTCTTTTCTGGCCAAGTAAAAGCTTTCTTT. Protein: CASSFFSGQVKAFF.